This T cell receptor (beta chain) was sequenced in a study of control samples from healthy donors and cancer patients. Only in-frame clones appear in the TCRdb table, and some are missing; sequencing was by immunoSEQ multiplex PCR. The repertoire holds roughly 24,000 clones, with approximately 85% as singletons. Germline V CDR1 and CDR2: SGHRS, YFSETQ. V lost 2 bases and J 7 bases, leaving 12 bases between the germline ends. The CDR3 spans 13 residues. The specimen sequenced was PBMCs. The sequence was obtained from a man in his fifties or sixties with colorectal cancer. The chain employs TRBV5-1 and TRBJ1-2; D possibly corresponds to TRBD1 (5 bases). CDR3 region: CASSLEGSSGYTF. The CDR3, as DNA: TGCGCCAGCAGCTTAGAGGGGAGTAGTGGCTACACCTTC.